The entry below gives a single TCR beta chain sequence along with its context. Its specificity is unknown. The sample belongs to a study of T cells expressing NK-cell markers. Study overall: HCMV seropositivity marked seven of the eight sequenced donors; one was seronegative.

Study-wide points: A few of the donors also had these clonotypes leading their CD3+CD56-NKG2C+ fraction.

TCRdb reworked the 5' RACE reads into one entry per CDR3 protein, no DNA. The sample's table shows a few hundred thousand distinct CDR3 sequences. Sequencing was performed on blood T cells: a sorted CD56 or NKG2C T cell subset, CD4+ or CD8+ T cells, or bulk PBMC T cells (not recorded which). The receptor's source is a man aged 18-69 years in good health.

The CDR3 loop is CASSKAPLDRGPHEQYF. The chain couples TRBV21-1 to TRBJ2-7; TCRdb names TRBD1, which stays unverified in the absence of DNA. TRBV21-1 is classified as a pseudogene. The CDR3 has 17 residues.